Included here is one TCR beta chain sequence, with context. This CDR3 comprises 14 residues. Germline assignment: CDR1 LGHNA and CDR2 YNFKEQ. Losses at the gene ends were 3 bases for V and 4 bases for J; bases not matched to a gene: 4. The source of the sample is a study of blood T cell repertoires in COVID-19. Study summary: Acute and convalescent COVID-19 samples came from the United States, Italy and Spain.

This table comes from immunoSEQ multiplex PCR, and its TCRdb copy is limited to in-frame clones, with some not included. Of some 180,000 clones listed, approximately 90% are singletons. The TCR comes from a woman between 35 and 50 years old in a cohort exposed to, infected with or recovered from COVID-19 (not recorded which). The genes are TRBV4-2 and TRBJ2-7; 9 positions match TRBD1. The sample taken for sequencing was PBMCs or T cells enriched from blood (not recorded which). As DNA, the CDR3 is TGTGCCAGCAGCCACGGACAGGGGAGATACGAGCAGTACTTC. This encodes CASSHGQGRYEQYF.